The clone carrying this TCR beta chain appeared a few times. No antigen is known for it. The data were obtained in a study of post-analysis software for immune sequencing data. Looking at the study overall: The courses of disease that were included comprised relapsing-remitting, secondary progressive and progressive-relapsing multiple sclerosis. General study points: Higher frequency in patients than in controls was seen for several TRBV segments, with TRBV5-6, TRBV5-1 and TRBV20-1 among them. Normalized Chao1 diversity was significantly lower in multiple sclerosis patients than in controls.

Researchers reported that TCR beta cDNA libraries carried unique molecular identifiers. Hundreds of thousands of cDNA molecules came from around 1 to 9.1 million T cells. MiXCR, applied by TCRdb to the PCR reads, yields one record per CDR3 protein. Of some 370,000 distinct CDR3 sequences in the sample, about a third were seen once. Trimming took 6 bases from V and 2 from J, leaving 13 bases between them. This CDR3 has 14 residues. CDR1 and CDR2 from the germline V gene are LNHDA and SQIVND (reference sequence). The sequence was obtained from a girl between 10 and 17 years old with multiple sclerosis. This rearrangement joins TRBV19 to TRBJ1-1, with unresolved D. Sample: blood. CDR3 loop: CASSPQWGNTEAFF. Written as DNA, the CDR3 is TGTGCCAGTAGCCCTCAATGGGGAAACACTGAAGCTTTCTTT.